Here is one TCR beta chain with its context. The target of this receptor is not known. No qualities accompany the bases; no much larger clone lies one base away. CDR1 and CDR2 were assigned from the germline V gene (reference sequence) as PRHDT and FYEKMQ. The V and J ends are trimmed by 5 bases and 5 bases, leaving 23 bases between them. The CDR3 starts with the cysteine, ends with the phenylalanine, and has 17 residues. The DNA shown is the 51-base CDR3, in frame from base 1. Library construction relied on the immunoSEQ multiplex PCR assay. The table was pulled from immuneACCESS by TCRdb, which kept in-frame rearrangements only. Such tables lose some clones; where checked, under half of the loss comes from unresolved V genes, and the rest has no known cause. The sample includes some 760,000 clones, with approximately 83% observed a single time. Of the sample, about 0.0098% is held by the ten largest clones.

The data were obtained in a study of shared T cell receptors in the human thymus (dated by TCRdb to the early 2020s). Broadly, across the study: The study examined how self-reactive, shared T-cell receptor alpha chains are generated in the human thymus.

These same records also appear under a second study, on human thymus T cells. The second study's authors report: Immunologically healthy infants undergoing open corrective cardiac surgery for congenital heart defects in Finland were used as donors. Thymus tissue was obtained as surgical resects removed during corrective cardiac surgery. Biased V and J gene segment usage appeared to be present in both thymic and peripheral blood repertoires. According to the related research, thymic TCR repertoires were highly overlapping among unrelated individuals. The study characterized TCR alpha and beta repertoires from roughly eight infant thymus samples and four related peripheral blood samples. The cohort included about six male and a couple of female infants, with donor ages spanning 7 to 244 days. Thymocytes were released mechanically from tissue and stored at -70 °C as pellets of 10-30 million cells. A QIAsymphony instrument was used to extract genomic DNA from the frozen cell pellets. TCRB and TCRAD loci were amplified from a standardized quantity of quality-controlled genomic DNA using the immunoSEQ multiplex PCR assay. The V(D)J region was spanned by amplicons of a length sufficient to cover the CDR3 and to identify V and J genes. Amplicon sequencing was performed on an Illumina platform through the commercial immunoSEQ service. Primer bias and sequencing errors were corrected using previously described methods, and TCRAD and TCRB definitions followed the IMGT database. Repertoires were analysed with immunoSEQ Analyzer 3.0 and VDJTools, covering basic statistics, V/J segment usage, diversity estimates, rarefaction and pairwise overlap. To estimate diversity, the Chao1, ChaoE, Efron-Thisted, Shannon and inverse Simpson indices were applied, and diversity was also estimated on datasets down-sampled to the smallest sample. Repertoire overlap used strict matching of CDR3 nucleotide sequence, V gene and J gene, with Jaccard-based multidimensional scaling clustering. On average, roughly 800,000 unique TCRB clonotypes were obtained from thymus samples, compared with 65,000 to 90,000 from blood samples.

The chain is encoded by TRBV13 joined to TRBJ2-3; TRBD1 is possibly the D segment (6 matching bases). The sequence was collected from a girl less than two years old with a congenital heart defect. Donor details come from another sample of the same person, matched by shared clones. Sequencing was carried out using thymocytes. The CDR3 protein: CASSPGPGQLYRDTQYF. The bases are TGTGCCAGCAGCCCAGGACCAGGACAGTTGTATCGAGATACGCAGTATTTT.